What follows are 23 T cell receptor beta chains derived from one specimen sequenced in a study of CD8+CD57+ T cells in acquired aplastic anemia. Patients who underwent sequencing had shown CD8+CD57+ cell expansion by flow cytometry. The template used for profiling TCR beta VDJ and CDR3 was genomic DNA. One entry per CDR3 protein results from TCRdb running MiXCR on the reads. The table records 150,000 to 200,000 distinct CDR3 sequences, about half of them present only once. Sequencing was carried out using sorted CD4+, CD8+, or CD8+CD57+ T cells (not recorded which) from PBMCs. The source of these receptors is a human donor with aplastic anemia.

There are many counts of this clonotype. This sequence joins TRBV28 and TRBJ2-5, with TRBD2 as a possible D gene (6 bases). Germline CDR1 MDHEN, CDR2 SYDVKM. There are 14 residues in the CDR3. V shed 6 bases and J shed 1 base, with 12 bases lying between them. The chain's CDR3 is CASSLPGSQETQYF. CDR3 nucleotides: TGTGCCAGCAGCCTTCCCGGGAGCCAAGAGACCCAGTACTTC.

This clonotype has a count of ten or more. The chain combines TRBV11-3 with TRBJ2-7; 7 nucleotides agree with TRBD2. This CDR3 is 15 amino acids long. Unmatched junction bases numbered 12, after V lost 6 bases and J lost 4 bases. Germline V lookup: CDR1 SGHNT, CDR2 YENEEA. Here the CDR3 DNA reads TGTGCCAGCAGTTCACCCCGGGGGGAAGGTTACGAGCAGTACTTC. Residues: CASSSPRGEGYEQYF. Filled out from reference TRBV11-3 and TRBJ2-7, the complete variable domain reads EAGVVQSPRYKIIEKKQPVAFWCNPISGHNTLYWYLQNLGQGPELLIRYENEEAVDDSQLPKDRFSAERLKGVDSTLKIQPAELGDSAVYLCASSSPRGEGYEQYFGPGTRLTVT.

Comment on this clonotype: A much larger clone differs from this one at a single base, so this may be a read error. CDR3 coding DNA: TGCGCCAGCAGCCAAGCTAAGGGATCCGAGCAGTACTTC. As protein: CASSQAKGSEQYF. V and J are TRBV4-1 and TRBJ2-7; the D is unclear. From germline, CDR1 is MGHRA and CDR2 YSYEKL. Trimming removed 1 base from V and 6 bases from J, with 10 bases in between. This CDR3 spans 13 amino acids.

This sequence joins TRBV10-1 and TRBJ2-7; D gene uncertain. CDR3 length equals 16 residues. The V and J ends lost 4 bases and 0 bases respectively, with 16 bases between them. CDR1 and CDR2 from the germline V gene are WNHNN and SYGVQD (reference sequence). The CDR3 bases are TGCGCCAGCAGTGCGTATATAGGCACCTTCTCCTACGAGCAGTACTTC. Its translation is CASSAYIGTFSYEQYF.

The chain has TRBV7-8 and TRBJ2-2; no firm D call. The germline CDR1 and CDR2 sequences are SGHVS and FQNEAQ. This CDR3 has 12 amino acids. V shed 6 bases and J shed 6 bases, with 8 bases lying between them. The CDR3 reads CASRRYAGELFF. As DNA, the CDR3 is TGTGCCAGCAGGAGGTACGCCGGGGAGCTGTTTTTT.

This clonotype has only a few counts. V gene TRBV2 combines with J gene TRBJ2-1; possibly TRBD1 for D (6 bases). Trimming took off 7 bases at V and 4 bases at J, with 11 bases between the two ends. Per germline, CDR1 SNHLY and CDR2 FYNNEI. This CDR3 contains 13 residues. DNA of the CDR3: TGTGCCAGCAAAGGGACAAATTACAATGAGCAGTTCTTC. Encoded protein: CASKGTNYNEQFF.

This clonotype was seen only a few times. The gene calls are TRBV6-5 and TRBJ1-2; TRBD1 agrees at 7 bases. CDR1 is MNHEY, CDR2 SVGAGI, per germline. CDR3 size: 17 residues. V lost 2 bases to trimming and J lost 1 base; unmatched junction nucleotides: 10. CDR3 in DNA: TGTGCCAGCAGTTACACCCTAGGGACAGCACGTAACTATGGCTACACCTTC. Residues: CASSYTLGTARNYGYTF.

This chain links TRBV15 with TRBJ1-1; D is perhaps TRBD1 (6 bases). V was trimmed by 1 base and J by 0 bases, leaving 12 bases between them. This CDR3 contains 16 residues. Germline assignment: CDR1 LNHNV and CDR2 YYDKDF (reference sequence). The CDR3 sequence: CATSRGRGGMNTEAFF. CDR3 DNA sequence: TGTGCCACCAGCAGAGGCAGGGGCGGGATGAACACTGAAGCTTTCTTT.

V is TRBV6-1 and J is TRBJ1-2; D remains ambiguous. Germline assignment: CDR1 MNHNS and CDR2 SASEGT. V lost 1 base, J lost 6 bases, and 21 bases lay in between. The CDR3 has 17 residues. Here the CDR3 reads CASSEGIPHSSFHGYTF. The CDR3 bases are TGTGCCAGCAGTGAAGGGATCCCTCATAGTTCCTTCCATGGCTACACCTTC.

There are many counts of this clonotype. The chain uses TRBV5-6 and TRBJ2-1; 7 nucleotides line up with TRBD1. CDR3 length: 16 residues. The V and J ends lost 2 bases and 4 bases, in that order; junction bases with no gene match: 9. Germline-derived CDR1 and CDR2 are SGHDT and YYEEEE. CDR3 region: CASSFYGQVEYNEQFF. CDR3 nucleotide sequence: TGTGCCAGCAGCTTCTACGGACAGGTGGAGTACAATGAGCAGTTCTTC.

This sequence joins TRBV14 and TRBJ2-3, with TRBD2 matching over 10 bases. The CDR3 has 16 amino acids. The V gene's germline CDR1 is SGHDN and CDR2 FVKESK. V lost 3 bases to trimming and J lost 2 bases; unmatched junction nucleotides: 5. In DNA form, the CDR3 reads TGTGCCAGCAGCCAGATAGCGGGAGGCATCACAGATACGCAGTATTTT. Protein: CASSQIAGGITDTQYF.

This clonotype was counted at least ten times. This sequence joins TRBV20-1 and TRBJ2-1; 12 bases map to TRBD2. Losses at the gene ends were 0 bases for V and 4 bases for J; bases not matched to a gene: 4. This CDR3 contains 16 residues. Germline CDR1 reads DFQATT; CDR2 reads SNEGSKA (reference sequence). CDR3 in amino acids: CSARDLAGGPYNEQFF. CDR3 DNA sequence: TGCAGTGCTAGAGACCTAGCGGGAGGGCCTTACAATGAGCAGTTCTTC.

This clonotype has only a few counts. This chain connects TRBV2 to TRBJ1-5; 8 nucleotides agree with TRBD1. V shed 6 bases and J 2 bases; nucleotides not matched to a gene: 15. Germline assignment: CDR1 SNHLY and CDR2 FYNNEI. The CDR3 runs 18 residues. CDR3 amino acids: CASRLYRTGSSGNQPQHF. The CDR3 DNA sequence: TGTGCCAGCAGGCTCTACAGGACAGGGAGTAGCGGCAATCAGCCCCAGCATTTT.

The V gene is TRBV5-1, the J gene TRBJ2-3; the match to TRBD2 covers 10 bases. CDR3 length equals 18 residues. Germline CDR1 is SGHRS and CDR2 is YFSETQ. Trimming took 2 bases from V and 1 from J; bases not matched to a gene: 10. CDR3 coding DNA: TGCGCCAGCAGCTTCGGTAGCGGGAGGTCGGGGGGCACAGATACGCAGTATTTT. Translating it yields CASSFGSGRSGGTDTQYF.

Only one count was recorded for this clonotype. This chain connects TRBV4-1 to TRBJ2-7, with 9 nucleotides matching TRBD1. The V gene end was trimmed by 0 bases and the J gene end by 2 bases; junction bases not matched to a gene: 2. The germline V gene encodes CDR1 MGHRA and CDR2 YSYEKL. This CDR3 region has 15 residues. CDR3 nucleotides: TGCGCCAGCAGCCAAGAGGGACAGGGAACCTACGAGCAGTACTTC. Protein product: CASSQEGQGTYEQYF.

This clonotype was counted ten times or more. This rearrangement joins TRBV15 to TRBJ1-4; 8 positions agree with TRBD1. The CDR3 has 14 amino acids. Looked up from germline, CDR1 is LNHNV and CDR2 is YYDKDF (reference sequence). With V trimmed by 7 bases and J by 5 bases, 6 bases remained unmatched. The CDR3 reads CATKGTGPNEKLFF. CDR3 DNA sequence: TGTGCCACCAAGGGGACAGGCCCCAATGAAAAACTGTTTTTT.

This clonotype was observed a single time. This rearrangement joins TRBV20-1 to TRBJ2-3, with TRBD1 as a possible D gene (7 bases). Germline V gives CDR1 DFQATT, CDR2 SNEGSKA (reference sequence). The germline V and J ends were trimmed by 0 bases and 6 bases, with 16 bases remaining between them. The CDR3 is 15 amino acids. CDR3 bases: TGCAGTGCTAGAGATTATGGCAGGGGGGAGGATACGCAGTATTTT. As protein: CSARDYGRGEDTQYF.

This clonotype was observed a handful of times. The conserved final phenylalanine or tryptophan is absent from the CDR3, which likely points to a read error. No DNA is shown, since the ends of the CDR3 on it are uncertain; the CDR3 is the one TCRdb lists. The CDR3 sequence: CASSLAPLAG. V gene TRBV7-2 combines with J gene TRBJ2-1; the table calls TRBD2, which could not be checked here. Per germline, CDR1 SGHTA and CDR2 FQGNSA. The CDR3 sequence runs 10 residues, both termini included.

This sequence joins TRBV27 and TRBJ1-1; D is possibly TRBD1 (6 bases). The CDR3 contains 14 residues. Trimming removed 2 bases at V and 5 bases at J, with 12 bases between. Germline V gives CDR1 MNHEY, CDR2 SMNVEV (reference sequence). The CDR3 is CASSLVRGRTEAFF. In DNA, the CDR3 is TGTGCCAGCAGTTTAGTCAGGGGCCGGACTGAAGCTTTCTTT.

The rearrangement links TRBV7-8 to TRBJ2-5, with D possibly matching TRBD2 (7 bases). V was trimmed by 0 bases and J by 4 bases, leaving 9 bases between them. In germline, CDR1 is SGHVS, CDR2 FQNEAQ. This CDR3 is built from 14 residues. In DNA form, the CDR3 reads TGTGCCAGCAGCTTAGCTCGGGGGGCAGAGACCCAGTACTTC. It is translated as CASSLARGAETQYF. Combining the CDR3 with reference TRBV7-8 and TRBJ2-5 gives the whole variable domain GAGVSQSPRYKVAKRGQDVALRCDPISGHVSLFWYQQALGQGPEFLTYFQNEAQLDKSGLPSDRFFAERPEGSVSTLKIQRTQQEDSAVYLCASSLARGAETQYFGPGTRLLVL.

The chain is built from TRBV6-1 and TRBJ1-2; 8 bases agree with TRBD1. The germline gives CDR1 MNHNS, CDR2 SASEGT. Germline trimming cut 6 bases from V and 5 bases from J; bases unmatched to any gene: 14. The CDR3 loop spans 16 amino acids. As DNA, the CDR3 is TGTGCCAGCAGAGAGACAAAAAAGACAGGGGTGTATGGCTACACCTTC. It encodes CASRETKKTGVYGYTF.

The chain combines TRBV20-1 with TRBJ2-5, with D unresolved. The CDR3 loop spans 12 amino acids. Germline V gene sequence: CDR1 DFQATT, CDR2 SNEGSKA (reference sequence). Trimming removed 3 bases from V and 5 bases from J, with 10 bases in between. The CDR3 protein is CSASGGRETQYF. CDR3 in DNA: TGCAGTGCTAGTGGCGGACGGGAGACCCAGTACTTC.

The genes are TRBV24-1 and TRBJ2-7; 8 bases map to TRBD2. CDR1 is KGHDR and CDR2 is SFDVKD in the germline V gene. Trimming removed 3 bases from V and 7 bases from J; junction bases left unmatched: 4. The CDR3 totals 13 residues. DNA of the CDR3: TGTGCCACCAGTGATCCCCGGGGGGGAGAGCAGTACTTC. Amino acid sequence: CATSDPRGGEQYF.